The 22 T cell receptor beta chains given below trace back to one sample, sequenced in a study of cytomegalovirus exposure and HLA in healthy donors. Primers for the PCR totalled 60 Vbeta and 13 Jbeta. TCRdb's table, derived via immunoSEQ multiplex PCR, lists solely in-frame clones and lacks some. Among some 130,000 clones listed, 75% to 85% were seen once. The specimen sequenced was PBMCs. The receptors stem from a male donor in good health and CMV-seronegative.

The J gene is TRBJ1-5, the V gene TRBV2, with 9 bases matching TRBD1. V lost 7 bases to trimming and J lost 4 bases; unmatched junction nucleotides: 5. The CDR3 loop spans 14 amino acids. From germline, CDR1 is SNHLY and CDR2 FYNNEI. Here the CDR3 reads CASNPQGANQPQHF. CDR3 sequence (DNA): TGTGCCAGCAACCCACAGGGGGCAAATCAGCCCCAGCATTTT. Full variable domain (outside the CDR3, taken from reference TRBV2 and TRBJ1-5): EPEVTQTPSHQVTQMGQEVILRCVPISNHLYFYWYRQILGQKVEFLVSFYNNEISEKSEIFDDQFSVERPDGSNFTLKIRSTKLEDSAMYFCASNPQGANQPQHFGDGTRLSIL.

The rearrangement joins TRBV19 to TRBJ1-1; 9 bases map to TRBD1. The germline V gene has CDR1 LNHDA and CDR2 SQIVND (reference sequence). The CDR3 length is 15 residues. V gave up 7 bases and J gave up 1 base; unmatched junction bases: 7. CDR3 amino acids: CASIRQGETNTEAFF. The CDR3 DNA sequence: TGTGCCAGTATCCGACAGGGGGAGACGAACACTGAAGCTTTCTTT.

To note about this clone: One end of the junction is discordant with germline, which a read error may explain. V usage is TRBV7-9 and J usage is TRBJ2-5; D perhaps matches TRBD2 (6 bases). Germline V gives CDR1 SEHNR, CDR2 FQNEAQ (reference sequence). The CDR3 consists of 16 residues. The CDR3 bases are TGTTCCAGCAGCTCAAATCCAAGCGGGTACCAAGAGACCCAGTACTTC. This translates into CSSSSNPSGYQETQYF.

A remark on this clone: The same CDR3 is also encoded by other DNA sequences in this sample. The J gene is TRBJ2-5, the V gene TRBV30; no clear D. Germline CDR1 reads GTSNPN; CDR2 reads SVGIG (reference sequence). The CDR3 spans 11 residues. Trimming pared 4 bases from V and 3 bases from J, leaving 6 bases between. Here the CDR3 reads CAWTGKETQYF. The CDR3 coding sequence is TGTGCCTGGACAGGCAAAGAGACCCAGTACTTC.

This clone was seen a few times. The chain is built from TRBV27 and TRBJ2-7; perhaps TRBD1 as D (6 bases). Trimming cost V 5 bases and J 3 bases, with 14 bases left between them. The CDR3 totals 14 residues. Germline values: CDR1 MNHEY, CDR2 SMNVEV (reference sequence). The CDR3 spells CASSPSGHLYEQYF. CDR3 DNA sequence: TGTGCCAGCAGTCCATCGGGACACCTCTACGAGCAGTACTTC.

The CDR3 is CASSTGLAGETQYF. The CDR3 region has the DNA TGCGCCAGCAGCACCGGACTAGCTGGAGAGACCCAGTACTTC. The chain uses TRBV5-1 and TRBJ2-5; TRBD2 matches at 8 bases. The CDR3 has 14 residues. The germline gives CDR1 SGHRS, CDR2 YFSETQ. V lost 4 bases, J lost 4 bases, and 6 bases stayed unmatched.

This sequence joins TRBV18 and TRBJ2-6; 10 bases line up with TRBD1. Germline V gene lookup returns CDR1 KGHSH and CDR2 LQKENI. CDR3 length: 14 residues. J was trimmed by 11 bases and V by 6 bases; bases with no gene match: 7. The CDR3 sequence is CASSLSGTGDVLTF. The CDR3 DNA is TGTGCCAGCTCGCTATCCGGGACAGGGGACGTCCTGACTTTC.

This chain connects TRBV19 to TRBJ1-1; TRBD1 matches 7 bases. V was clipped by 10 bases and J by 4 bases; unmatched bases: 15. This CDR3 has 15 residues. Germline CDR1 reads LNHDA; CDR2 reads SQIVND (reference sequence). Here the CDR3 DNA reads TGTGCCACCTCGTCCGGAACAGGGGTAGGCACTGAAGCTTTCTTT. As protein: CATSSGTGVGTEAFF. The full variable domain, in which reference TRBV19 and TRBJ1-1 provide the parts outside the CDR3, is DGGITQSPKYLFRKEGQNVTLSCEQNLNHDAMYWYRQDPGQGLRLIYYSQIVNDFQKGDIAEGYSVSREKKESFPLTVTSAQKNPTAFYLCATSSGTGVGTEAFFGQGTRLTVV.

The chain recombines TRBV6-5 with TRBJ1-5; TRBD1 matches 8 bases. Germline CDR1 MNHEY, CDR2 SVGAGI. The CDR3 has 15 residues. The ends lost 4 bases at V and 4 bases at J; junction bases unmatched: 6. The DNA of the CDR3 is TGTGCCAGCAGTTTGACAGGGGCCGAAAATCAGCCCCAGCATTTT. Protein: CASSLTGAENQPQHF.

The J gene is TRBJ1-2, the V gene TRBV2, with a tentative D call TRBD1 (6 bases). Germline V gene lookup returns CDR1 SNHLY and CDR2 FYNNEI. The CDR3 runs 13 residues. The V gene lost 4 bases and the J gene lost 4 bases, with 10 bases spanning the gap. The CDR3 DNA reads as TGTGCCAGCAGTGTCCGGACAGCCTATGGCTACACCTTC. This encodes CASSVRTAYGYTF.

J is TRBJ2-5 and V is TRBV2, with TRBD1 as a possible D gene (6 bases). The J call is in doubt because the DNA end fits TRBJ2-7 better. The CDR3 consists of 12 residues. Per the germline V gene, CDR1 is SNHLY and CDR2 is FYNNEI. CDR3 nucleotide sequence: TGTGCCAGCACCCAGGACAGCTACGAGCAGTACTTC. Protein: CASTQDSYEQYF.

The chain combines TRBV7-6 with TRBJ1-3; D remains unclear. V lost 2 bases, J lost 1 base, and 6 bases lay in between. This CDR3 is 14 amino acids long. Germline CDR1 SGHVS, CDR2 FNYEAQ. As DNA, the CDR3 is TGTGCCAGCAGCTTACAGGCTTCTGGAAACACCATATATTTT. Residues: CASSLQASGNTIYF.

This clone was counted only a few times. The chain employs TRBV5-5 and TRBJ2-4; the match to TRBD2 covers 9 bases. Trimming cost V 4 bases and J 0 bases; bases outside gene matches: 14. This CDR3 is 19 amino acids long. Per germline, CDR1 SGHKS and CDR2 YYEKEE (reference sequence). The CDR3 DNA reads TGTGCCAGCAGCCAAGCCCAAGCTAGCGGGAACCTAGCCAAAAACATTCAGTACTTC. This translates into CASSQAQASGNLAKNIQYF.

The genes are TRBV7-9 and TRBJ2-7, with a possible D match to TRBD2 (6 bases). The germline V and J ends were trimmed by 2 bases and 9 bases, with 14 bases remaining between them. The CDR3 is 13 residues long. Germline V gene sequence: CDR1 SEHNR, CDR2 FQNEAQ (reference sequence). This chain's CDR3 is CASSLSVLGGQYF. CDR3 nucleotide sequence: TGTGCCAGCAGCTTATCAGTCCTCGGGGGGCAGTACTTC.

This clone appeared once. The chain links TRBV4-3 to TRBJ2-2; possible D gene TRBD2, 6 bases. V lost 3 bases to trimming and J lost 5 bases, with 13 bases between them. Germline lookup yields CDR1 LGHNA and CDR2 YSLEER. The CDR3 runs 15 residues. The CDR3 DNA follows: TGCGCCAGCAGCCAGGCGGGAACCCGAACCGGGGAGCTGTTTTTT. Its protein product is CASSQAGTRTGELFF.

The chain joins TRBV5-1 to TRBJ2-7, with 7 bases matching TRBD1. This CDR3 has 14 amino acids. The germline V gene has CDR1 SGHRS and CDR2 YFSETQ. V shed 4 bases and J 5 bases; nucleotides not matched to a gene: 9. The CDR3 reads CASSLPGQLNEQYF. The CDR3, as DNA: TGCGCCAGCAGCCTACCGGGACAGTTGAACGAGCAGTACTTC.

This CDR3 is CASSLGAGVDDTQYF. The CDR3 DNA follows: TGTGCCAGCAGCTTAGGAGCGGGGGTGGATGATACGCAGTATTTT. J is TRBJ2-3 and V is TRBV7-2; 8 bases agree with TRBD2. This CDR3 is 15 amino acids long. Trimming at V came to 1 base and at J to 6 bases, leaving 6 bases not matched to a gene. Germline CDR1 reads SGHTA; CDR2 reads FQGNSA.

This clone was counted once. The chain has TRBV25-1 and TRBJ2-5; D is perhaps TRBD2 (5 bases). V lost 2 bases and J lost 4, with 17 bases in between. CDR1 and CDR2 (germline): MGHDK, SYGVNS. The CDR3 spans 16 residues. The CDR3 DNA reads as TGTGCCAGCAGTGAAGCCCCGGGGAACCACGGAGAGACCCAGTACTTC. Protein sequence: CASSEAPGNHGETQYF. Looking up the rest from reference TRBV25-1 and TRBJ2-5 gives the full variable domain: EADIYQTPRYLVIGTGKKITLECSQTMGHDKMYWYQQDPGMELHLIHYSYGVNSTEKGDLSSESTVSRIRTEHFPLTLESARPSHTSQYLCASSEAPGNHGETQYFGPGTRLLVL.

The chain uses TRBV7-9 and TRBJ1-2, with D perhaps matching TRBD1 (5 bases). The germline V gene has CDR1 SEHNR and CDR2 FQNEAQ (reference sequence). The germline V and J ends were trimmed by 5 bases and 8 bases, with 18 bases remaining between them. This CDR3 is built from 14 residues. CDR3: CASSPREAGSGYTF. The CDR3 DNA sequence: TGTGCCAGCAGCCCAAGGGAGGCAGGGTCAGGCTACACCTTC.

For the CDR3, the DNA is TGTGCCACCCTGGACAGGGAGAACACTGAAGCTTTCTTT. This gives the protein CATLDRENTEAFF. The V gene is TRBV2, the J gene TRBJ1-1, with 8 bases matching TRBD1. In germline, CDR1 is SNHLY, CDR2 FYNNEI. The ends lost 10 bases at V and 1 base at J; junction bases unmatched: 5. This CDR3 has 13 amino acids.

The chain carries TRBV18 and TRBJ1-1; D is possibly TRBD1 (6 bases). Germline loops: CDR1 KGHSH, CDR2 LQKENI. This CDR3 is 14 amino acids long. The V gene lost 3 bases and the J gene lost 3 bases, with 11 bases spanning the gap. CDR3 in amino acids: CASSPDRTYTEAFF. DNA of the CDR3: TGTGCCAGCTCACCGGACAGAACATACACTGAAGCTTTCTTT.

This chain joins TRBV5-1 and TRBJ1-3; D uncertain. Germline-derived CDR1 and CDR2 are SGHRS and YFSETQ. This CDR3 contains 15 residues. V gave up 5 bases and J gave up 0 bases, with 12 bases separating them. The CDR3 region has the DNA TGCGCCAGCAGGAACCGGGAGGACTCTGGAAACACCATATATTTT. Its translation is CASRNREDSGNTIYF.